Shown below are 32 T cell receptor beta chains from a single sample sequenced in a study of T-cell reconstitution after alpha-beta-depleted transplantation in children (dated by TCRdb to about 2016). Library generation was performed with PCR. The listed sequencing device is Illumina HiSeq 2500. Molecular barcoding was employed in the preparation of TCR libraries, with unique molecular identifiers being used to normalize TCRbeta repertoire quantification. TCRdb reran the public reads through fastp at Q25 and MiXCR, keeping productive beta chains. Each record represents a unique CDR3 protein, reported with the most common genes and DNA among its rows. The table for this sample lists 700,000 to 850,000 distinct CDR3 sequences; 15% to 20% of them were counted only once. The biggest ten clones account for around 5.3% of the sample. Interpreted using the paper, the treatment or condition label stands for: allogeneic hematopoietic cell transplantation with graft depleted of TCRalphabeta T cells and CD19 B cells.

The source material was PBMCs, mostly from graft donor cells, sampled 360 days after TCRalphabeta/CD19-depleted stem cell transplant. The origin of the receptors is a male patient younger than 18 who had a stem cell transplant for acute lymphoblastic leukemia, so the T cells may come from the graft donor.

V usage is TRBV5-1 and J usage is TRBJ2-1, with TRBD2 matching 7 bases. The germline gives CDR1 SGHRS, CDR2 YFSETQ. Trimming took 4 bases from V and 3 from J; bases not matched to a gene: 13. The CDR3 sequence is 17 residues long. Written as DNA, the CDR3 is TGCGCCAGCAGCCCCAACCCGGCTAGCGGAGGCTACAATGAGCAGTTCTTC. Translation gives CASSPNPASGGYNEQFF.

This clonotype was seen only a few times. The rearrangement uses TRBV2 and TRBJ2-7; TRBD1 matches at 9 bases. With V trimmed by 3 bases and J by 6 bases, 9 bases remained unmatched. The V gene's germline CDR1 is SNHLY and CDR2 FYNNEI. This CDR3 is 15 amino acids long. The CDR3 reads CASSDSGTGRPEQYF. The CDR3 DNA is TGTGCCAGCAGTGACTCCGGGACAGGGAGGCCCGAGCAGTACTTC.

J is TRBJ1-1 and V is TRBV5-1, with D hard to call. V lost 2 bases, J lost 2 bases, and 10 bases lay in between. The CDR3 sequence is 14 residues long. Looked up from germline, CDR1 is SGHRS and CDR2 is YFSETQ. The CDR3 loop is CASSFSLGNTEAFF. In DNA form, the CDR3 reads TGCGCCAGCAGCTTTTCCTTGGGTAACACTGAAGCTTTCTTT.

This clonotype has at least ten counts. The CDR3 loop is CASSLSSRVDYEQYF. CDR3 sequence (DNA): TGTGCCAGCAGCTTATCAAGTCGAGTCGACTACGAGCAGTACTTC. This chain links TRBV7-9 with TRBJ2-7; D is ambiguous. CDR1 is SEHNR and CDR2 is FQNEAQ in the germline V gene (reference sequence). Trimming took 2 bases from V and 3 from J, leaving 14 bases between them. The CDR3 has 15 amino acids.

This clonotype has just a few counts. The rearrangement joins TRBV12-3 or TRBV12-4 to TRBJ2-7; TRBD2 agrees at 12 bases. This CDR3 has 15 amino acids. V lost 5 bases and J lost 3; bases outside the gene matches: 5. The CDR3 DNA reads as TGTGCCAGCAGTCCGATGGGACTAGCGGGCTACGAGCAGTACTTC. It is translated as CASSPMGLAGYEQYF.

V gene TRBV3-1 combines with J gene TRBJ2-7; tentative D call: TRBD1 (5 bases). Germline assignment: CDR1 LGHDT and CDR2 YNNKEL (reference sequence). The length of the CDR3 is 17 residues. Trimming removed 0 bases from V and 0 bases from J, with 15 bases in between. CDR3 sequence: CASSQDLARGPSYEQYF. For the CDR3, the DNA is TGTGCCAGCAGCCAAGATCTCGCTAGGGGCCCCTCCTACGAGCAGTACTTC.

This clonotype was seen a few times. The rearrangement joins TRBV6-5 to TRBJ1-5; D unresolved. With 6 bases removed from V and 5 bases from J, the gap between germline ends came to 17 bases. Germline loops: CDR1 MNHEY, CDR2 SVGAGI. The CDR3 runs 15 residues. The CDR3 region has the DNA TGTGCCAGCAGCCTCGACTCTTTACCCTATCAGCCCCAGCATTTT. This gives the protein CASSLDSLPYQPQHF.

The gene calls are TRBV2 and TRBJ2-1; 9 bases fit TRBD2. The germline gives CDR1 SNHLY, CDR2 FYNNEI. The V segment lost 4 bases and the J segment 3 bases; nucleotides outside the gene matches: 4. CDR3 length: 15 residues. Here the CDR3 reads CASSVSTSGYNEQFF. The CDR3 DNA sequence: TGTGCCAGCAGTGTCTCGACTAGCGGCTACAATGAGCAGTTCTTC. The whole variable domain, filled in from reference TRBV2 and TRBJ2-1, reads EPEVTQTPSHQVTQMGQEVILRCVPISNHLYFYWYRQILGQKVEFLVSFYNNEISEKSEIFDDQFSVERPDGSNFTLKIRSTKLEDSAMYFCASSVSTSGYNEQFFGPGTRLTVL.

The rearrangement links TRBV5-1 to TRBJ2-7, with D tentatively TRBD1 (5 bases). The germline V gene has CDR1 SGHRS and CDR2 YFSETQ. The CDR3 spans 15 residues. V shed 4 bases and J shed 3 bases, with 17 bases lying between them. DNA for the CDR3: TGCGCCAGCAGCCTATATTCGACAGCCTACTACGAGCAGTACTTC. Residues: CASSLYSTAYYEQYF.

The chain is built from TRBV5-1 and TRBJ2-7; TRBD1 aligns across 8 bases. V was pared by 3 bases and J by 6 bases, with 14 bases of the junction left unmatched. The CDR3 spans 16 residues. CDR1 and CDR2 (germline): SGHRS, YFSETQ. The CDR3 sequence is CASSYGQGGGLGEQYF. The CDR3 region has the DNA TGCGCCAGCAGCTATGGACAGGGAGGAGGATTAGGCGAGCAGTACTTC.

This clonotype was counted at least ten times. The V gene is TRBV24-1, the J gene TRBJ1-2; D not resolved. The CDR3 is 14 amino acids. Per the germline V gene, CDR1 is KGHDR and CDR2 is SFDVKD. With 4 bases removed from V and 5 bases from J, the gap between germline ends came to 13 bases. The CDR3, as DNA: TGTGCCACCAGTGAGAAGACACCTCCTTATGGCTACACCTTC. It is translated as CATSEKTPPYGYTF.

This clonotype was recorded a few times. J is TRBJ1-1 and V is TRBV7-6; D is perhaps TRBD1 (6 bases). Trimming shortened V by 4 bases and J by 0 bases, and 15 bases separated the two germline ends. This CDR3 region has 16 residues. Germline V lookup: CDR1 SGHVS, CDR2 FNYEAQ. The CDR3 bases are TGTGCCAGCAGCTCGAGGTCCCAGGGGATGAACACTGAAGCTTTCTTT. Translating gives CASSSRSQGMNTEAFF.

This clonotype was counted between two and nine times. The chain employs TRBV9 and TRBJ2-1; TRBD2 is a possible D gene (5 bases). The germline V and J ends were trimmed by 4 bases and 4 bases, with 18 bases remaining between them. Germline V gene sequence: CDR1 SGDLS, CDR2 YYNGEE. The length of the CDR3 is 16 residues. The CDR3 DNA reads as TGTGCCAGCAGCCTCTTCGAGAGCGGCCAATACAATGAGCAGTTCTTC. It specifies CASSLFESGQYNEQFF.

This chain connects TRBV6-4 to TRBJ2-3, with unresolved D. Germline CDR1 is MRHNA and CDR2 is SNTAGT. V lost 3 bases, J lost 0 bases, and 10 bases lay in between. The length of the CDR3 is 15 residues. The CDR3 sequence: CASSEAGTSTDTQYF. In DNA, the CDR3 is TGTGCCAGCAGTGAGGCAGGTACTAGCACAGATACGCAGTATTTT.

J is TRBJ2-6 and V is TRBV4-2; TRBD2 might be the D (5 bases). Trimming left V 0 bases short and J 3 bases short, with 9 bases between. CDR3 length: 16 amino acids. Germline V gives CDR1 LGHNA, CDR2 YNFKEQ. The CDR3 spells CASSQEAEDGANVLTF. The CDR3 bases are TGTGCCAGCAGCCAAGAAGCGGAGGATGGGGCCAACGTCCTGACTTTC.

The CDR3 bases are TGCGCCAGCAGCTTGGAAGTATGGGCAGGGGTTGAAGCTTTCTTT. This translates into CASSLEVWAGVEAFF. The rearrangement uses TRBV5-1 and TRBJ1-1, with a possible D match to TRBD1 (6 bases). This CDR3 is built from 15 residues. The ends were cut back, 0 bases at V and 7 bases at J, with 16 bases in the middle. Germline lookup yields CDR1 SGHRS and CDR2 YFSETQ.

The J gene is TRBJ2-5, the V gene TRBV5-1; no clear D. The germline gives CDR1 SGHRS, CDR2 YFSETQ. The CDR3 totals 14 residues. The V end lost 1 base, the J end lost 5 bases, and 12 bases lay between the germline ends. The CDR3 reads CASSLRISRETQYF. CDR3 bases: TGCGCCAGCAGCTTGCGAATTTCACGGGAGACCCAGTACTTC. Combining the CDR3 with reference TRBV5-1 and TRBJ2-5 gives the whole variable domain KAGVTQTPRYLIKTRGQQVTLSCSPISGHRSVSWYQQTPGQGLQFLFEYFSETQRNKGNFPGRFSGRQFSNSRSEMNVSTLELGDSALYLCASSLRISRETQYFGPGTRLLVL.

At least ten counts were recorded for this clonotype. The J gene is TRBJ2-7, the V gene TRBV6-1; 7 bases map to TRBD1. The CDR3 has 14 amino acids. Trimming removed 8 bases from V and 5 bases from J; junction bases left unmatched: 12. Germline CDR1 MNHNS, CDR2 SASEGT. In DNA, the CDR3 is TGTGCCAGCCCTACAGGGGAGAGGGACGACGAGCAGTACTTC. This translates into CASPTGERDDEQYF.

The chain couples TRBV6-1 to TRBJ2-7, with D perhaps TRBD1 (5 bases). The length of the CDR3 is 13 residues. V was trimmed by 2 bases and J by 4 bases, leaving 9 bases between them. Germline CDR1 MNHNS, CDR2 SASEGT. The CDR3 DNA sequence: TGTGCCAGCAGTGAACAAAGGGGTTACGAGCAGTACTTC. Protein sequence: CASSEQRGYEQYF.

Ten or more counts support this clonotype. This chain links TRBV27 with TRBJ2-6; the D gene could be TRBD1 or TRBD2 (5 bases each). From germline, CDR1 is MNHEY and CDR2 SMNVEV (reference sequence). The CDR3 consists of 17 residues. Trimming took 3 bases from V and 1 from J, leaving 13 bases between them. CDR3 nucleotides: TGTGCCAGCAGTTTTGGGGGTATGGTATCTGGGGCCAACGTCCTGACTTTC. It is translated as CASSFGGMVSGANVLTF. The variable domain in full, completed from reference TRBV27 and TRBJ2-6, reads EAQVTQNPRYLITVTGKKLTVTCSQNMNHEYMSWYRQDPGLGLRQIYYSMNVEVTDKGDVPEGYKVSRKEKRNFPLILESPSPNQTSLYFCASSFGGMVSGANVLTFGAGSRLTVL.

This chain links TRBV23-1 with TRBJ1-4; no clear D gene. TRBV23-1 is filed as an ORF, its function uncertain. The V gene lost 0 bases and the J gene lost 0 bases, with 14 bases spanning the gap. CDR3 size: 18 residues. The CDR3 loop is CASSQSGQRVATNEKLFF. DNA of the CDR3: TGCGCCAGCAGTCAATCAGGGCAAAGGGTTGCAACTAATGAAAAACTGTTTTTT.

V gene TRBV12-3 or TRBV12-4 combines with J gene TRBJ1-5, with TRBD1 identical over 8 bases. The CDR3 loop spans 14 amino acids. V was pared by 5 bases and J by 7 bases, with 7 bases of the junction left unmatched. The CDR3 region is CASSPFGQGQPQHF. In DNA form, the CDR3 reads TGTGCCAGCAGTCCCTTTGGACAGGGACAGCCCCAGCATTTT.

Only a few counts were recorded for this clonotype. The rearrangement joins TRBV2 to TRBJ2-7, with a tentative D call TRBD2 (6 bases). Trimming removed 1 base from V and 9 bases from J, with 25 bases in between. The germline CDR1 and CDR2 sequences are SNHLY and FYNNEI. This CDR3 has 17 residues. CDR3 DNA: TGTGCCAGCAGTGAAGAGGCCAGACTAGGGGCAGACGTGAGGCAGTACTTC. As protein: CASSEEARLGADVRQYF.

This clonotype came up a few times. The chain combines TRBV10-1 with TRBJ2-3, with 16 bases aligning to TRBD2. The CDR3 has 18 residues. CDR1 and CDR2 from the germline V gene are WNHNN and SYGVQD (reference sequence). V lost 2 bases, J lost 5 bases, and 7 bases stayed unmatched. The CDR3 DNA reads TGCGCCAGCAGTGAGATGGGGACTAGCGGGAGGGCCGAAGATACGCAGTATTTT. Translating it yields CASSEMGTSGRAEDTQYF.

The rearrangement uses TRBV10-3 and TRBJ2-2; 12 bases align to TRBD2. Germline V CDR1 and CDR2: ENHRY, SYGVKD. V trimming: 6 bases; J trimming: 4 bases; junction bases outside the gene matches: 3. CDR3 length: 15 amino acids. For the CDR3, the DNA is TGTGCCATCAGCCGGACTAGCGGGGTCACCGGGGAGCTGTTTTTT. This translates into CAISRTSGVTGELFF.

A few counts support this clonotype. This sequence joins TRBV7-8 and TRBJ2-5; the match to TRBD2 covers 10 bases. Looked up from germline, CDR1 is SGHVS and CDR2 is FQNEAQ. V was clipped by 8 bases and J by 0 bases; unmatched bases: 12. The CDR3 loop spans 17 amino acids. The CDR3 sequence is CASGYQPGLANQETQYF. The DNA of the CDR3 is TGTGCCAGCGGATATCAGCCGGGACTAGCGAACCAAGAGACCCAGTACTTC. The whole variable domain, remainder taken from reference TRBV7-8 and TRBJ2-5, is GAGVSQSPRYKVAKRGQDVALRCDPISGHVSLFWYQQALGQGPEFLTYFQNEAQLDKSGLPSDRFFAERPEGSVSTLKIQRTQQEDSAVYLCASGYQPGLANQETQYFGPGTRLLVL.

In its sample, this clonotype was seen a few times. The J gene is TRBJ2-7, the V gene TRBV27; D is unclear. The CDR3 is made up of 16 amino acids. Germline V gene lookup returns CDR1 MNHEY and CDR2 SMNVEV (reference sequence). Trimming removed 0 bases from V and 2 bases from J, with 14 bases in between. Here the CDR3 reads CASSLSLWGLPYEQYF. Written as DNA, the CDR3 is TGTGCCAGCAGTTTATCGTTGTGGGGTTTGCCCTACGAGCAGTACTTC.

This chain connects TRBV6-5 to TRBJ1-2; no firm D call. This CDR3 spans 14 amino acids. Germline CDR1 MNHEY, CDR2 SVGAGI. The germline V and J ends were trimmed by 6 bases and 4 bases, with 15 bases remaining between them. The CDR3 DNA sequence: TGTGCCAGCAGCCGAGGGCAACCCGGCTATGGCTACACCTTC. Its protein is CASSRGQPGYGYTF.

The chain employs TRBV12-3 or TRBV12-4 and TRBJ2-7, with D perhaps TRBD1 (6 bases). With 6 bases removed from V and 3 bases from J, the gap between germline ends came to 18 bases. CDR3 length equals 15 residues. The CDR3 here is CASSARKAGVYEQYF. CDR3 sequence (DNA): TGTGCCAGCAGCGCTCGTAAGGCAGGGGTCTACGAGCAGTACTTC.

This clonotype has just a few counts. The chain uses TRBV5-1 and TRBJ2-1; a weak D match, TRBD2 (6 bases). In germline, CDR1 is SGHRS, CDR2 YFSETQ. The germline V and J ends were trimmed by 7 bases and 5 bases, with 16 bases remaining between them. This CDR3 has 14 amino acids. The CDR3 reads CASGGDFTNNEQFF. DNA of the CDR3: TGCGCCAGCGGAGGGGACTTTACAAACAATGAGCAGTTCTTC.

The V and J genes are TRBV28 and TRBJ2-7; tentatively, D is TRBD2 (5 bases). The germline gives CDR1 MDHEN, CDR2 SYDVKM. V gave up 2 bases and J gave up 6 bases, with 14 bases separating them. This CDR3 has 14 amino acids. The CDR3 region is CASSLGSSGSEQYF. The CDR3 nucleotides are TGTGCCAGCAGTTTAGGTTCTTCGGGATCCGAGCAGTACTTC. The entire variable domain, with the rest obtained from reference TRBV28 and TRBJ2-7, is as follows: DVKVTQSSRYLVKRTGEKVFLECVQDMDHENMFWYRQDPGLGLRLIYFSYDVKMKEKGDIPEGYSVSREKKERFSLILESASTNQTSMYLCASSLGSSGSEQYFGPGTRLTVT.

This clonotype was counted between two and nine times. The chain employs TRBV5-1 and TRBJ2-4; 14 nucleotides agree with TRBD2. The CDR3 runs 17 residues. With 4 bases clipped from V and 8 bases from J, the junction kept 11 bases outside the gene matches. The germline CDR1 and CDR2 sequences are SGHRS and YFSETQ. DNA for the CDR3: TGCGCCAGCAGCCCTCGACTAGCGGGAGGGCGGAGATACATTCAGTACTTC. As protein: CASSPRLAGGRRYIQYF.